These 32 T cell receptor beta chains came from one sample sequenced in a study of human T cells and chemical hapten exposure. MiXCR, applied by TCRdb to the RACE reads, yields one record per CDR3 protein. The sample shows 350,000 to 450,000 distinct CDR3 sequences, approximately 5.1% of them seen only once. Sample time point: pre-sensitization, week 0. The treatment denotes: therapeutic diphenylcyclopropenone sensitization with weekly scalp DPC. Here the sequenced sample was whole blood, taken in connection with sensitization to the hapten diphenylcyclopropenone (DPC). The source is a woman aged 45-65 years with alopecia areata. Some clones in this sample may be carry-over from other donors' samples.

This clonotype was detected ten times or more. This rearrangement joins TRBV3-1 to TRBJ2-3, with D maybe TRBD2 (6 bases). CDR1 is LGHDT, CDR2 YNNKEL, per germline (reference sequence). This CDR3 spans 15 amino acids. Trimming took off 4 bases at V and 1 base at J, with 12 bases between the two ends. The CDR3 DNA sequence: TGTGCCAGCAGCCCCACGGGACTTGGCACAGATACGCAGTATTTT. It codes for CASSPTGLGTDTQYF.

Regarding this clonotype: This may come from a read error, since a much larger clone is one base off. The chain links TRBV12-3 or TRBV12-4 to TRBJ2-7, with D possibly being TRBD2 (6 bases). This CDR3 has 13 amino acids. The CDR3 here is CSSSRSGPYEQYF. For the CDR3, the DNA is TGTTCCAGCAGCCGAAGCGGGCCCTACGAGCAGTACTTC.

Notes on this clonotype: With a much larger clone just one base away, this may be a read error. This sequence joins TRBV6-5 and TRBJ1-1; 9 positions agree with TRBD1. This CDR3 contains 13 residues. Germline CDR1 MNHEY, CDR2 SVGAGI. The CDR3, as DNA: TGTGCCAGCAGGGCCGGGACAGGGACTGTAGCTTTCTTT. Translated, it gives CASRAGTGTVAFF.

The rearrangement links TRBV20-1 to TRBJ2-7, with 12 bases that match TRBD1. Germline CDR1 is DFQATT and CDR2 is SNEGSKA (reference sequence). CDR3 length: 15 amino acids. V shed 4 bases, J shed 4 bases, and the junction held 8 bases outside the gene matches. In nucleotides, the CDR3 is TGCAGTGCTACTCAAAGGGACAGGGGGCCGTACGAGCAGTACTTC. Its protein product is CSATQRDRGPYEQYF.

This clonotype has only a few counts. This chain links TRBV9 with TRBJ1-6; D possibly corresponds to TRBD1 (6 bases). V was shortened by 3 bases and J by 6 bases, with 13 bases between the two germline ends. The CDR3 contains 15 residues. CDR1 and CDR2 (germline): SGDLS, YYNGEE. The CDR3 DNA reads TGTGCCAGCAGCGCCCGAACAGGGTTTAATTCACCCCTCCACTTT. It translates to CASSARTGFNSPLHF.

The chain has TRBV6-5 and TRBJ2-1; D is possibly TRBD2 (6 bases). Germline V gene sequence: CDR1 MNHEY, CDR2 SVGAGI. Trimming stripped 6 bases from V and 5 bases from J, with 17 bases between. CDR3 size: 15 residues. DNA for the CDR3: TGTGCCAGCAGAGTATCGGGCGGCGGGAACAATGAGCAGTTCTTC. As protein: CASRVSGGGNNEQFF.

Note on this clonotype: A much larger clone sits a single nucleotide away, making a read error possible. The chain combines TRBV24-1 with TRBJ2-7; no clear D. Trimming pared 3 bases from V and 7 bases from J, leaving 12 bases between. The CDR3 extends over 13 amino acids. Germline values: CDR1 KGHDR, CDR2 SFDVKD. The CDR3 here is CATSDPTRREQYF. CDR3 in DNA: TGTGCCACCAGTGATCCGACAAGAAGGGAGCAGTACTTC.

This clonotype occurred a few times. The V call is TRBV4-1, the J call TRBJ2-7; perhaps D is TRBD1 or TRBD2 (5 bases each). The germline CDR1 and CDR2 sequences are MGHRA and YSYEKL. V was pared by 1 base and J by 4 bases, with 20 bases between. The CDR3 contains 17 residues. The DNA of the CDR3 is TGCGCCAGCAGCCAAGCCGGGCTGGGGGACCGAGATTACGAGCAGTACTTC. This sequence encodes CASSQAGLGDRDYEQYF.

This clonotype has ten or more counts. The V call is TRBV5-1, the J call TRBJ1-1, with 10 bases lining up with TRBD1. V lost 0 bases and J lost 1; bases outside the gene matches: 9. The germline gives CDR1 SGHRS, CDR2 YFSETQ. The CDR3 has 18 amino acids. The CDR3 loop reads CASSLAPGTGVGNTEAFF. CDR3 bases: TGCGCCAGCAGCTTGGCCCCCGGGACAGGGGTTGGGAACACTGAAGCTTTCTTT.

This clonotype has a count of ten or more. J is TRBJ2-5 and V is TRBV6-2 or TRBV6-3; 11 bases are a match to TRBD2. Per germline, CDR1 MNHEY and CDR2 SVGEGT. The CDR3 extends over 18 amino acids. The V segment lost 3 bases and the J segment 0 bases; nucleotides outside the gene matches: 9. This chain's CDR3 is CASSYSGTSGKYQETQYF. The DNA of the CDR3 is TGTGCCAGCAGTTATTCGGGGACTAGCGGAAAGTACCAAGAGACCCAGTACTTC.

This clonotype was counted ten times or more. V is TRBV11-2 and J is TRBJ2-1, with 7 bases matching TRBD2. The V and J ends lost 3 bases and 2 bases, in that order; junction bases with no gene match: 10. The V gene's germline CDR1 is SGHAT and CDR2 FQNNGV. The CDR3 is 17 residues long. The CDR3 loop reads CASSLGGLADPYNEQFF. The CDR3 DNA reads TGTGCCAGCAGCTTGGGTGGGCTAGCGGACCCCTACAATGAGCAGTTCTTC.

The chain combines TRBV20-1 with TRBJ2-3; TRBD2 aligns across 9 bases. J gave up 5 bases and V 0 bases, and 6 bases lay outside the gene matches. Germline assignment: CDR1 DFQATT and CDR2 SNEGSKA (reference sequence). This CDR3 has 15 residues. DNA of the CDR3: TGCAGTGCTAGAGATCCGGCTAGCGGGATAGATACGCAGTATTTT. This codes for CSARDPASGIDTQYF.

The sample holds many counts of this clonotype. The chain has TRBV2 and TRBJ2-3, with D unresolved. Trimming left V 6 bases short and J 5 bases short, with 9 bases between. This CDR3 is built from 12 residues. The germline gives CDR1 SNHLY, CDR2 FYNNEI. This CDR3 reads CASRGSRDTQYF. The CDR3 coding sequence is TGTGCCAGCAGGGGATCGAGAGATACGCAGTATTTT.

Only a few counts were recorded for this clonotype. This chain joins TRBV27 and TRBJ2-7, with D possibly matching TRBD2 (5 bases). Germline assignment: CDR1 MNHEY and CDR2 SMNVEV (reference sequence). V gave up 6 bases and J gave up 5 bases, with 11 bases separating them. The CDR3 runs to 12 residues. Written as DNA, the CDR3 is TGTGCCAGCAGGAGGAGCGGCCACGAGCAGTACTTC. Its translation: CASRRSGHEQYF.

For the CDR3, the DNA is TGTGCCAGCAGCCAATGGGCATCACCCCTCCACTTT. It encodes CASSQWASPLHF. The chain employs TRBV7-9 and TRBJ1-6; no definite D call. V lost 5 bases and J 10 bases, leaving 9 bases between the germline ends. There are 12 residues in the CDR3. Germline-derived CDR1 and CDR2 are SEHNR and FQNEAQ (reference sequence).

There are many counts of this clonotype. DNA of the CDR3: TGTGCCAGCAGTGGACAGAACACTGAAGCTTTCTTT. Residues: CASSGQNTEAFF. V usage is TRBV2 and J usage is TRBJ1-1; unclear D gene. The V end lost 4 bases, the J end lost 1 base, and 4 bases lay between the germline ends. Germline V gene data show CDR1 as SNHLY and CDR2 as FYNNEI. CDR3 size: 12 residues. Variable domain in full (rest from reference TRBV2 and TRBJ1-1): EPEVTQTPSHQVTQMGQEVILRCVPISNHLYFYWYRQILGQKVEFLVSFYNNEISEKSEIFDDQFSVERPDGSNFTLKIRSTKLEDSAMYFCASSGQNTEAFFGQGTRLTVV.

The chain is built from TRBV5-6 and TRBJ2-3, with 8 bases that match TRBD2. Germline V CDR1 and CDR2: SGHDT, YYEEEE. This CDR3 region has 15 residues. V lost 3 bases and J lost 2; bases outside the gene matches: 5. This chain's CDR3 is CASSWDGGVTDTQYF. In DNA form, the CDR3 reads TGTGCCAGCAGCTGGGACGGGGGGGTCACAGATACGCAGTATTTT.

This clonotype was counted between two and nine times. CDR3 amino acids: CASSPSAGSGANVLTF. In DNA form, the CDR3 reads TGTGCCAGCAGTCCGAGCGCTGGTTCTGGGGCCAACGTCCTGACTTTC. This chain joins TRBV6-6 and TRBJ2-6; D remains ambiguous. Trimming removed 5 bases at V and 1 base at J, with 12 bases between. CDR3 length: 16 amino acids. Germline-derived CDR1 and CDR2 are MNHNY and SVGAGI (reference sequence).

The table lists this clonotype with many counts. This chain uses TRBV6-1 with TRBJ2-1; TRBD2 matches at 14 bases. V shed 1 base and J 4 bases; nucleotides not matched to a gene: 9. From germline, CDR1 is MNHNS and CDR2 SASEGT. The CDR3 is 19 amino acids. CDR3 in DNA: TGTGCCAGCAGTGAAGGGGGGGGACTAGCGGGAGCCCCGTACAATGAGCAGTTCTTC. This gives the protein CASSEGGGLAGAPYNEQFF.

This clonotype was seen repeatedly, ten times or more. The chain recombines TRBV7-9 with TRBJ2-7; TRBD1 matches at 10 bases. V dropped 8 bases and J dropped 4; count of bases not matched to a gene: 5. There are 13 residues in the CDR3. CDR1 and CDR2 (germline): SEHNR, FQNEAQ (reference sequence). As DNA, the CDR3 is TGTGCCAGCGGGACAGGGGTTTTATACGAGCAGTACTTC. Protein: CASGTGVLYEQYF.

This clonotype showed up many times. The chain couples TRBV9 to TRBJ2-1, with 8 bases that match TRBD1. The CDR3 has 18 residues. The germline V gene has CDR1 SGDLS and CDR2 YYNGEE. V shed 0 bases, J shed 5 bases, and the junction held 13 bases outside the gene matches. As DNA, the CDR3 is TGTGCCAGCAGCGTAGGGTCCAGCTTCACAGGGGGGCACAATGAGCAGTTCTTC. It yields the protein CASSVGSSFTGGHNEQFF.

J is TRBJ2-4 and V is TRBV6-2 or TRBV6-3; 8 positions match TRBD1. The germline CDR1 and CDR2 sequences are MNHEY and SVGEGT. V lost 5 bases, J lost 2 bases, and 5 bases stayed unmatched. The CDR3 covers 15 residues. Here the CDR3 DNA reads TGTGCCAGCAGTCGGACAGGGATCTCCAAAAACATTCAGTACTTC. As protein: CASSRTGISKNIQYF.

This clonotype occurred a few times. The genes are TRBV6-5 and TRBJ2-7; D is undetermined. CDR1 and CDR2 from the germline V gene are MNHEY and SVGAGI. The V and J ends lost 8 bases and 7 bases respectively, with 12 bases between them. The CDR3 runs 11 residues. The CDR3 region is CASYGFGEQYF. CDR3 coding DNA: TGTGCCAGCTATGGGTTCGGGGAGCAGTACTTC.

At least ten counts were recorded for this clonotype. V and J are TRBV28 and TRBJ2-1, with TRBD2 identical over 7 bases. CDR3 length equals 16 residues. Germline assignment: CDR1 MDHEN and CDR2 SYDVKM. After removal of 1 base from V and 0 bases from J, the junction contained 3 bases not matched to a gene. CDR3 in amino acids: CASSLLGTTSYNEQFF. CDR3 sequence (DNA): TGTGCCAGCAGTTTATTAGGGACTACCTCCTACAATGAGCAGTTCTTC.

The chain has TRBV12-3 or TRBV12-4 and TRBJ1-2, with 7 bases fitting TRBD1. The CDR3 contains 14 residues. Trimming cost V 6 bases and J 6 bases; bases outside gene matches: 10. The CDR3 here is CASRPGQSVNGYTF. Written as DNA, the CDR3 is TGTGCCAGCAGGCCGGGACAGTCCGTGAATGGCTACACCTTC.

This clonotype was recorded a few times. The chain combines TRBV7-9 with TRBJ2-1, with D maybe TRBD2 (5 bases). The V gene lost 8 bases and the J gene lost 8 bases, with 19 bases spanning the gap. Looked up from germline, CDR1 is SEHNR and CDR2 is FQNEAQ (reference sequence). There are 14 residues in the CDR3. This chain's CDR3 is CASCSWTPTDEQFF. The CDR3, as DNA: TGTGCCAGCTGTTCTTGGACTCCTACCGATGAGCAGTTCTTC.

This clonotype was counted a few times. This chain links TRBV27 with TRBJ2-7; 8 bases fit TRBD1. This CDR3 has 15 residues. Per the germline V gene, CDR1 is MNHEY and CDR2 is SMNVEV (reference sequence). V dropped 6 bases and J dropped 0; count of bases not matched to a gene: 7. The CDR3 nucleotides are TGTGCCAGCAGCAACGAGCAGGGGGCCTCCTACGAGCAGTACTTC. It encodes CASSNEQGASYEQYF.

As DNA, the CDR3 is TGTGCCAGCAGCATGATACAGGGGGCGATCCAGGAGACCCAGTACTTC. This encodes CASSMIQGAIQETQYF. The chain recombines TRBV7-9 with TRBJ2-5; 9 positions agree with TRBD1. Germline CDR1 reads SEHNR; CDR2 reads FQNEAQ (reference sequence). CDR3 length: 16 residues. V was pared by 5 bases and J by 5 bases, with 12 bases of the junction left unmatched.

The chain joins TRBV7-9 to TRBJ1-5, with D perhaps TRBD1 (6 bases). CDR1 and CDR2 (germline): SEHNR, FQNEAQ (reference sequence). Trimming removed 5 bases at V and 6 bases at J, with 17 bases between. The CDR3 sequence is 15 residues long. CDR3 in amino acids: CASSQTDRRPQPQHF. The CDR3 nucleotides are TGTGCCAGCAGCCAAACCGACAGGCGGCCTCAGCCCCAGCATTTT. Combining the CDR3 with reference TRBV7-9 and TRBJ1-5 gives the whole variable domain DTGVSQNPRHKITKRGQNVTFRCDPISEHNRLYWYRQTLGQGPEFLTYFQNEAQLEKSRLLSDRFSAERPKGSFSTLEIQRTEQGDSAMYLCASSQTDRRPQPQHFGDGTRLSIL.

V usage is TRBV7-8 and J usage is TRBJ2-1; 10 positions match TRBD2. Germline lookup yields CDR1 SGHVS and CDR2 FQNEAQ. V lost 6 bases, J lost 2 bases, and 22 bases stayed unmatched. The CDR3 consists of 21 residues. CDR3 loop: CASSQPPGTSVRSFTYNEQFF. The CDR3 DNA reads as TGTGCCAGCAGTCAGCCTCCCGGGACTAGCGTCCGGAGTTTCACCTACAATGAGCAGTTCTTC.

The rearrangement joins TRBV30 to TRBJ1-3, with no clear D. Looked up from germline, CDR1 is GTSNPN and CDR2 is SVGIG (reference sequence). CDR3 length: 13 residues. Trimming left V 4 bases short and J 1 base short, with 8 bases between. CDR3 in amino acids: CAWTFTSGNTIYF. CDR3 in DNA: TGTGCCTGGACATTCACTTCTGGAAACACCATATATTTT. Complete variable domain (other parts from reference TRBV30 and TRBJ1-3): SQTIHQWPATLVQPVGSPLSLECTVEGTSNPNLYWYRQAAGRGLQLLFYSVGIGQISSEVPQNLSASRPQDRQFILSSKKLLLSDSGFYLCAWTFTSGNTIYFGEGSWLTVV.

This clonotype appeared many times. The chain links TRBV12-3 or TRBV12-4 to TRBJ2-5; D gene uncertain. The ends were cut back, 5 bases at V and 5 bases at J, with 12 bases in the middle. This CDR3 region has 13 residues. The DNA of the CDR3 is TGTGCCAGCAGTCCCGGGCCTCTGGAGACCCAGTACTTC. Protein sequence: CASSPGPLETQYF.